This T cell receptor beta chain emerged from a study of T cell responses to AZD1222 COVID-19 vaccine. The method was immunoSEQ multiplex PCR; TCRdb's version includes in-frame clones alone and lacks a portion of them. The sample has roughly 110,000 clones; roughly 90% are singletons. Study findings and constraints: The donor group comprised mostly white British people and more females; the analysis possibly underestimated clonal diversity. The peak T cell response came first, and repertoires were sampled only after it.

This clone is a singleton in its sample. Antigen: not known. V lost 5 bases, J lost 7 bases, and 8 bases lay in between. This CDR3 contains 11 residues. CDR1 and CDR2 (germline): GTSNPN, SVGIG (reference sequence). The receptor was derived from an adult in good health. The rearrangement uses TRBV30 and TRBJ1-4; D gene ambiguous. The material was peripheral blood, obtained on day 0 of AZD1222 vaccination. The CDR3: CAWALGEKLFF. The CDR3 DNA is TGTGCCTGGGCGCTGGGTGAAAAACTGTTTTTT.